This T cell receptor (beta chain) emerged from a study of blood T cell repertoires in COVID-19. About the study: The United States, Italy and Spain provided the acute and convalescent COVID-19 samples. The cDNA or gDNA used as material had been derived from T cells, B-cell-depleted T cells, or PBMCs.

The CDR3 has 16 residues. Trimming at V came to 0 bases and at J to 4 bases, leaving 3 bases not matched to a gene. In germline, CDR1 is SGDLS, CDR2 YYNGEE. In the source study's methods: Researchers report that nucleated cell counts were estimated from reference gene primer amplification. The data were produced by immunoSEQ multiplex PCR, yet TCRdb's version contains in-frame clones alone and is incomplete. That table supplies the V and J calls and clone size; D and trimming were determined from the DNA. The profile shows approximately 91,000 clones, roughly nine tenths of them singletons. The gene calls are TRBV9 and TRBJ2-5; 13 positions agree with TRBD2. Sequencing was performed on peripheral blood. The TCR was taken from a man between 65 and 85 years old with acute or convalescent COVID-19. CDR3 in amino acids: CASSVGTSGGLETQYF. For the CDR3, the DNA is TGTGCCAGCAGCGTAGGGACTAGCGGGGGCTTAGAGACCCAGTACTTC.